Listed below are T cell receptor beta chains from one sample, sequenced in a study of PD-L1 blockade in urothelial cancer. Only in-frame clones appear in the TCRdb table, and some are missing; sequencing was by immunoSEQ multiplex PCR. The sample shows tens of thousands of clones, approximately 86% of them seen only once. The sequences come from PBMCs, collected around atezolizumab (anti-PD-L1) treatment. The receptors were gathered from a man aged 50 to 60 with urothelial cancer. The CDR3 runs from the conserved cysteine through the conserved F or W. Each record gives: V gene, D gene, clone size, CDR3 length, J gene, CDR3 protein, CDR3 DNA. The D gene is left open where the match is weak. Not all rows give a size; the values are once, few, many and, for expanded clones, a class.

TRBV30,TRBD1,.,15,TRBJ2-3,CAWSLDRGPTDTQYF,TGTGCCTGGAGTCTCGACAGGGGACCCACAGATACGCAGTATTTT
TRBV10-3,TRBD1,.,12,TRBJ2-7,CAITDRGYEQYF,TGTGCCATCACGGACAGGGGGTACGAGCAGTACTTC
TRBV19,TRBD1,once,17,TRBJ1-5,CASREGTGGEGYQPQHF,TGTGCCAGTAGGGAGGGGACAGGGGGCGAGGGCTATCAGCCCCAGCATTTT
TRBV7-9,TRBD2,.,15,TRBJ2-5,CASSLLGGGEETQYF,TGTGCCAGCAGCTTACTCGGCGGGGGTGAAGAGACCCAGTACTTC
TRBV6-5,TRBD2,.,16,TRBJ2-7,CASSYSTSGNNYEQYF,TGTGCCAGCAGTTACTCTACTAGCGGTAATAACTACGAGCAGTACTTC
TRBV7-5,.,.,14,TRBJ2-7,CARSSPTGSYEQYF,TGTGCCAGAAGCTCCCCCACGGGGTCCTACGAGCAGTACTTC
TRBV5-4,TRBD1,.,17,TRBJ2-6,CASSPGQGALGANVLTF,TGTGCCAGCAGCCCCGGACAGGGGGCGTTGGGGGCCAACGTCCTGACTTTC
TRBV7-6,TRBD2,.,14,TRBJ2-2,CASSPGLYTGELFF,TGTGCCAGCAGCCCGGGACTATACACCGGGGAGCTGTTTTTT
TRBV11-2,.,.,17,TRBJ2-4,CASSHPRREAGKNIQYF,TGTGCCAGCAGCCATCCGCGCAGGGAGGCGGGGAAAAACATTCAGTACTTC
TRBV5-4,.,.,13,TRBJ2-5,CASSSGQPTAQYF,TGTGCCAGCAGCTCAGGACAGCCTACCGCCCAGTACTTC
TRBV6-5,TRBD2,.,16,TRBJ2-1,CASSYSGLARYNEQFF,TGTGCCAGCAGTTACTCCGGACTAGCGCGTTACAATGAGCAGTTCTTC
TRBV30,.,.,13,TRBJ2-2,CAWHGTHTGELFF,TGTGCCTGGCACGGGACACACACCGGGGAGCTGTTTTTT
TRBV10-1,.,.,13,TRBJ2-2,CASSGSWTGELFF,TGCGCCAGCAGCGGGAGTTGGACCGGGGAGCTGTTTTTT
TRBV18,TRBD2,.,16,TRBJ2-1,CASSLTSGGAYNEQFF,TGTGCCAGCTCACTTACTAGCGGGGGGGCTTACAATGAGCAGTTCTTC
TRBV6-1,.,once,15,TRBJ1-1,CASSESPGQNTEAFF,TGTGCCAGCAGTGAATCACCGGGACAGAACACTGAAGCTTTCTTT
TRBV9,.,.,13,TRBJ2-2,CASGGAGTGELFF,TGTGCCAGCGGGGGGGCAGGGACCGGGGAGCTGTTTTTT
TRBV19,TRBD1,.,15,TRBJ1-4,CASSNPGQGIEKLFF,TGTGCCAGTAGTAACCCGGGACAGGGAATTGAAAAACTGTTTTTT